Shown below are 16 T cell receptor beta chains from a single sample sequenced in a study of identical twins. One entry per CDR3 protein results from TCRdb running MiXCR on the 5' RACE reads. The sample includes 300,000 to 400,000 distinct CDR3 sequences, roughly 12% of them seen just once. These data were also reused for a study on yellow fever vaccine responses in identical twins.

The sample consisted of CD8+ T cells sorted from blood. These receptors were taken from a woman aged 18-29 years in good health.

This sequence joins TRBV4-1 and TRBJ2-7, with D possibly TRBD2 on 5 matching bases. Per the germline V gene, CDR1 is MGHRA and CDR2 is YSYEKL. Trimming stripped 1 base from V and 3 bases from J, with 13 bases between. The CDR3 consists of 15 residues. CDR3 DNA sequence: TGCGCCAGCAGCCAAGGGGCCGCGGGTGGCTACGAGCAGTACTTC. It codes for CASSQGAAGGYEQYF.

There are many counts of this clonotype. CDR3 protein: CAAERTGYNEQFF. The CDR3 bases are TGTGCCGCCGAGCGGACCGGCTACAATGAGCAGTTCTTC. This rearrangement joins TRBV7-9 to TRBJ2-1, with a weak D call TRBD2 (5 bases). Trimming took 11 bases from V and 3 from J, leaving 14 bases between them. This CDR3 has 13 residues. CDR1 and CDR2 (germline): SEHNR, FQNEAQ (reference sequence).

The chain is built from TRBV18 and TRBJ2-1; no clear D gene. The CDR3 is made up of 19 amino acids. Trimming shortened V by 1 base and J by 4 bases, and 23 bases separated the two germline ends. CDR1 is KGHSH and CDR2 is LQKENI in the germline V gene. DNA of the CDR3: TGTGCCAGCTCACCACAGTCCGGTGATTGGGCGGACCTATACAATGAGCAGTTCTTC. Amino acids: CASSPQSGDWADLYNEQFF.

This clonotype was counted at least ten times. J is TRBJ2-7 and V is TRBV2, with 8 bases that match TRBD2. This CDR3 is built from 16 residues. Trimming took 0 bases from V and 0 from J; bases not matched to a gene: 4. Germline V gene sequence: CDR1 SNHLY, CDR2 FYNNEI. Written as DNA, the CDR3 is TGTGCCAGCAGTGAAGCGGCCAGCGGGAGCTCCTACGAGCAGTACGTC. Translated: CASSEAASGSSYEQYV.

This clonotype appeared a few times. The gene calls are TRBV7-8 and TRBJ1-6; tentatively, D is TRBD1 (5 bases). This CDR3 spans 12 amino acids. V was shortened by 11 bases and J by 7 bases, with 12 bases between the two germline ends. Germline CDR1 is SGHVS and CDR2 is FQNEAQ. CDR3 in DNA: TGTGCCGCGGGGGGAGGGAATTCACCCCTCCACTTT. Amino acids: CAAGGGNSPLHF.

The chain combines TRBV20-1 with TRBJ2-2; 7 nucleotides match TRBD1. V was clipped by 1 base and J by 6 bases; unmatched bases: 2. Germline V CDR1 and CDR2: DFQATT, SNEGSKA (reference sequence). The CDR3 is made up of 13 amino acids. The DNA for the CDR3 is TGCAGTGCTAGAGGACAGGGCGCCGGGGAGCTGTTTTTT. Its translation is CSARGQGAGELFF.

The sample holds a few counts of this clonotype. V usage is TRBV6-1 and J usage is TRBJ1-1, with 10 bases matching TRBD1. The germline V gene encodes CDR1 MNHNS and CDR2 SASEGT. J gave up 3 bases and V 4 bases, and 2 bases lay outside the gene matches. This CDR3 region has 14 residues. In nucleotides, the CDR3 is TGTGCCAGCAGTGGGACAGGGGGTTACACTGAAGCTTTCTTT. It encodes CASSGTGGYTEAFF.

In DNA, the CDR3 is TGTGCCAGTTCCGGGACAGGGGGCTCAGATACGCAGTATTTT. This encodes CASSGTGGSDTQYF. The V call is TRBV6-1, the J call TRBJ2-3, with 12 bases lining up with TRBD1. Losses at the gene ends were 9 bases for V and 4 bases for J; bases not matched to a gene: 5. CDR3 size: 14 residues. Germline V gene lookup returns CDR1 MNHNS and CDR2 SASEGT.

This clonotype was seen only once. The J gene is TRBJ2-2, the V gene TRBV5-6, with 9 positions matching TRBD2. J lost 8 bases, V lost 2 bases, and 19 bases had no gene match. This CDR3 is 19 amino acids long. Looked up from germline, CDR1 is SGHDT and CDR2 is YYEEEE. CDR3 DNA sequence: TGTGCCAGCAGCTTTTCTGTCGGCGGGAGGGCCCCGAGCGGAGGGGAGCTGTTTTTT. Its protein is CASSFSVGGRAPSGGELFF.

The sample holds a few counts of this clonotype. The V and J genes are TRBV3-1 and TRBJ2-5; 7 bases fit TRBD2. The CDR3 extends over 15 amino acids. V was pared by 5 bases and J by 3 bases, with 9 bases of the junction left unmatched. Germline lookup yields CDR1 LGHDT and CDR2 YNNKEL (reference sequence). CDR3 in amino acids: CASSEIGTTEETQYF. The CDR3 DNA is TGTGCCAGCAGCGAAATCGGGACTACCGAAGAGACCCAGTACTTC.

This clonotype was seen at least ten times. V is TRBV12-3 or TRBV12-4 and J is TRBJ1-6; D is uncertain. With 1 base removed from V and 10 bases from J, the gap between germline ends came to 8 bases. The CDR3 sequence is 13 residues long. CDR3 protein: CASSLETASPLHF. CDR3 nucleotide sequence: TGTGCCAGCAGTTTAGAGACGGCCTCACCCCTCCACTTT.

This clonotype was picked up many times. CDR3 in amino acids: CASSSLAGGTDTQYF. CDR3 in DNA: TGTGCCAGCAGTTCACTAGCGGGGGGCACAGATACGCAGTATTTT. V is TRBV7-8 and J is TRBJ2-3, with TRBD2 matching over 11 bases. Losses at the gene ends were 6 bases for V and 1 base for J; bases not matched to a gene: 3. The germline V gene has CDR1 SGHVS and CDR2 FQNEAQ. CDR3 size: 15 residues.

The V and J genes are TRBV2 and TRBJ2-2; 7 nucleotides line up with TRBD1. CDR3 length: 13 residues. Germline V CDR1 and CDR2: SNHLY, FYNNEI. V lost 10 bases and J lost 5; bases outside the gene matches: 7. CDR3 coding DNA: TGTGCCATCCGCTCCAGGGGGACCGGGGAGCTGTTTTTT. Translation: CAIRSRGTGELFF.

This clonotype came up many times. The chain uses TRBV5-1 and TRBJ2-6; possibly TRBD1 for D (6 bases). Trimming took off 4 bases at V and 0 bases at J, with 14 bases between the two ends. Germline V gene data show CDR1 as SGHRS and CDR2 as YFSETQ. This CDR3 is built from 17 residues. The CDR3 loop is CASSPRDTGSGANVLTF. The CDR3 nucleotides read TGCGCCAGCAGCCCTAGGGACACCGGCTCTGGGGCCAACGTCCTGACTTTC.

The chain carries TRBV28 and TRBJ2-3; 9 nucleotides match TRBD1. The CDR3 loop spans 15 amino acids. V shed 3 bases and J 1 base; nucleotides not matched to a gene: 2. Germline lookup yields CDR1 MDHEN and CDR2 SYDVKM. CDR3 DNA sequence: TGTGCCAGCAGTTTCGGACAGGGGCGCACAGATACGCAGTATTTT. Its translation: CASSFGQGRTDTQYF.

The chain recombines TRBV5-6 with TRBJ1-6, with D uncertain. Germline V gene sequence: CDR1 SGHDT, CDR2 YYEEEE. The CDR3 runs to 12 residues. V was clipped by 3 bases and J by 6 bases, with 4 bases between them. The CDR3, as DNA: TGTGCCAGCAGCTCGGTTAATTCACCCCTCCACTTT. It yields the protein CASSSVNSPLHF. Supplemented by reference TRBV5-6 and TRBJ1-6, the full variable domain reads DAGVTQSPTHLIKTRGQQVTLRCSPKSGHDTVSWYQQALGQGPQFIFQYYEEEERQRGNFPDRFSGHQFPNYSSELNVNALLLGDSALYLCASSSVNSPLHFGNGTRLTVT.